The 7 T cell receptor beta chains below were found in one sample sequenced in a study of blood T cell repertoires in COVID-19. Sequenced by immunoSEQ multiplex PCR; TCRdb stores in-frame clones only, minus some. This sample carries about 480,000 clones, roughly 89% of them seen once, and the ten largest clones take roughly 8%. The sequencing input was peripheral blood. The receptors shown here come from a woman aged 45-59 years with COVID-19, enrolled during active disease.

This clone was observed a handful of times. The chain is built from TRBV5-1 and TRBJ2-7; tentatively, D is TRBD1 (6 bases). The CDR3 length is 14 residues. Trimming stripped 1 base from V and 5 bases from J, with 13 bases between. CDR1 is SGHRS and CDR2 is YFSETQ in the germline V gene. The CDR3 region is CASSLSGAGDEQYF. The CDR3 DNA sequence: TGCGCCAGCAGCTTGTCAGGAGCAGGGGACGAGCAGTACTTC.

The chain employs TRBV12-3 or TRBV12-4 and TRBJ2-5; tentatively, D is TRBD1 (5 bases). The CDR3 extends over 12 amino acids. Trimming pared 3 bases from V and 7 bases from J, leaving 9 bases between. CDR3 nucleotides: TGTGCCAGCAGTTTTTTAAGGGGGACCCAGTACTTC. Amino acids: CASSFLRGTQYF.

V is TRBV2 and J is TRBJ2-1; D is perhaps TRBD2 (6 bases). The CDR3 sequence is 14 residues long. Germline V CDR1 and CDR2: SNHLY, FYNNEI. V was trimmed by 6 bases and J by 7 bases, leaving 16 bases between them. CDR3 nucleotide sequence: TGTGCCAGCAGGATGGAGTCCGCGGGAAATGAGCAGTTCTTC. This sequence encodes CASRMESAGNEQFF.

The chain joins TRBV19 to TRBJ1-5; 10 bases are shared with TRBD1. Unmatched junction bases numbered 4, after V lost 5 bases and J lost 6 bases. The CDR3 loop spans 14 amino acids. Germline CDR1 is LNHDA and CDR2 is SQIVND (reference sequence). The DNA for the CDR3 is TGTGCCAGTAGTCCGACAGGGGGCCCTCAGCCCCAGCATTTT. Translating gives CASSPTGGPQPQHF. Based on the CDR3 plus reference TRBV19 and TRBJ1-5, the full variable domain is DGGITQSPKYLFRKEGQNVTLSCEQNLNHDAMYWYRQDPGQGLRLIYYSQIVNDFQKGDIAEGYSVSREKKESFPLTVTSAQKNPTAFYLCASSPTGGPQPQHFGDGTRLSIL.

This chain links TRBV7-2 with TRBJ2-2, with D possibly being TRBD2 (5 bases). V was shortened by 5 bases and J by 1 base, with 17 bases between the two germline ends. CDR1 is SGHTA and CDR2 is FQGNSA in the germline V gene. This CDR3 has 17 residues. CDR3 DNA: TGTGCCAGCAGCACCCTGATTAGGGCGGGGAACACCGGGGAGCTGTTTTTT. This gives the protein CASSTLIRAGNTGELFF.

V usage is TRBV6-5 and J usage is TRBJ1-2, with D tentatively TRBD1 (5 bases). The CDR3 sequence is 12 residues long. Per germline, CDR1 MNHEY and CDR2 SVGAGI. The V gene lost 9 bases and the J gene lost 6 bases, with 14 bases spanning the gap. CDR3 bases: TGTGCCAGTAAGCAGGGAATGAATGGCTACACCTTC. Amino acids: CASKQGMNGYTF.

The CDR3, as DNA: TGTGCCTTGGAGGGTCGCGGCTGGGCTAATGAAAAACTGTTTTTT. Protein sequence: CALEGRGWANEKLFF. V usage is TRBV30 and J usage is TRBJ1-4, with D unresolved. The germline CDR1 and CDR2 sequences are GTSNPN and SVGIG (reference sequence). The CDR3 has 15 residues. V was clipped by 7 bases and J by 3 bases, with 18 bases between them.